The present entry profiles one T cell receptor (beta chain) with its context. The antigen remains undetermined. This sample is drawn from a study of shared clonotypes between healthy human individuals. Whole-study findings and limits: Non-shared clonotypes had lower generation probabilities than clonotypes shared by all four sorted-subset donors. Large depth notwithstanding, sorted-subset sequencing proved incomplete by rarefaction. A small donor pool kept down the genetic and exposure-history diversity that was represented.

CD4+ cells were split into CD45RA+ naive and CD45RA-negative memory subsets. TCRdb's table, derived via immunoSEQ multiplex PCR, lists solely in-frame clones and lacks some. Here the sample spans around 1.5 million clones, nearly 99% being singletons. This CDR3 comprises 17 residues. The V and J ends lost 0 bases and 0 bases respectively, with 11 bases between them. Germline V gene sequence: CDR1 MNHEY, CDR2 SMNVEV (reference sequence). The chain is built from TRBV27 and TRBJ2-2; D possibly corresponds to TRBD1 (5 bases). The sequence was obtained from a man aged 25-40 years in good health. The sequenced sample was naive CD4+ T cells sorted from blood. Subset meaning: CD45RA+ positively selected. In DNA form, the CDR3 reads TGTGCCAGCAGTTTATCGGGGCAGTTCGCGAACACCGGGGAGCTGTTTTTT. Its protein is CASSLSGQFANTGELFF.